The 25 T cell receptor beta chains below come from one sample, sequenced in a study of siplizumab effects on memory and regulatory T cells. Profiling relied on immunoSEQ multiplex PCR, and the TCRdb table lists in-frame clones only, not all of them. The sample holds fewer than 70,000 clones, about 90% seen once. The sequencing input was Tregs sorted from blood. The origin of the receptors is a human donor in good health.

The CDR3 nucleotides read TGTGCCAGCTCACCTTTGGACGGCTCCTTAGCTGAAGCTTTCTTT. It encodes CASSPLDGSLAEAFF. V and J are TRBV18 and TRBJ1-1; D is ambiguous. V lost 3 bases and J lost 6, with 17 bases in between. The CDR3 contains 15 residues. Germline CDR1 is KGHSH and CDR2 is LQKENI.

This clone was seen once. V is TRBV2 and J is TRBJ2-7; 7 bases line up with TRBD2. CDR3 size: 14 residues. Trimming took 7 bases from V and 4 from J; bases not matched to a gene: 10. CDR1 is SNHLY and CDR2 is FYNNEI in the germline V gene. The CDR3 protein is CASKRAGVIYEQYF. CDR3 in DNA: TGTGCCAGCAAGAGGGCGGGAGTTATTTACGAGCAGTACTTC. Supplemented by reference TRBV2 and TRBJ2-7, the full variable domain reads EPEVTQTPSHQVTQMGQEVILRCVPISNHLYFYWYRQILGQKVEFLVSFYNNEISEKSEIFDDQFSVERPDGSNFTLKIRSTKLEDSAMYFCASKRAGVIYEQYFGPGTRLTVT.

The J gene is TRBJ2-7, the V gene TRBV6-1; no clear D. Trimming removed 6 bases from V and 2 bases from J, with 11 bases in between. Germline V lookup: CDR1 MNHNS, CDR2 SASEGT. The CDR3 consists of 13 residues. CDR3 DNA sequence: TGTGCCAGCAGCCAACGGAGCACCTACGAGCAGTACTTC. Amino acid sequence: CASSQRSTYEQYF.

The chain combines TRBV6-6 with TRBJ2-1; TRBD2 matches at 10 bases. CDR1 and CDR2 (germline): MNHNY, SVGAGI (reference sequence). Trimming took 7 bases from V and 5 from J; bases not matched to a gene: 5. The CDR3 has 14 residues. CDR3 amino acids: CASTGLAINNEQFF. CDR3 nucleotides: TGTGCCAGCACGGGACTAGCGATTAACAATGAGCAGTTCTTC.

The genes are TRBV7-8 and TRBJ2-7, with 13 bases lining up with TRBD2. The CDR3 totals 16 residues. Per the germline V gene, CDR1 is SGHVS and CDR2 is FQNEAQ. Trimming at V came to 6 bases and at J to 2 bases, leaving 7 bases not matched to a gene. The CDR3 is CASSAGTSGIPYEQYF. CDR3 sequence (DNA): TGTGCCAGCAGTGCCGGGACTAGCGGGATCCCCTACGAGCAGTACTTC.

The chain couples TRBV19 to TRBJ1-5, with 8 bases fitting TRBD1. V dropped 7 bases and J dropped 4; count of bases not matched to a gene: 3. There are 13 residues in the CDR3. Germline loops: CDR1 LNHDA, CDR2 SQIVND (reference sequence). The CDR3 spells CASNQGANQPQHF. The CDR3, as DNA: TGTGCCAGTAACCAGGGGGCAAATCAGCCCCAGCATTTT.

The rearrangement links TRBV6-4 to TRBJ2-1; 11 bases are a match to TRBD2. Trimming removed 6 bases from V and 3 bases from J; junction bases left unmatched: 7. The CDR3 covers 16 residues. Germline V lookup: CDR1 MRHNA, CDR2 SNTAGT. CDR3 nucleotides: TGTGCCAGCAGCCGACTAGCGGGAACCAACTACAATGAGCAGTTCTTC. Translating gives CASSRLAGTNYNEQFF.

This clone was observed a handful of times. This CDR3 reads CASSQDPLYTEAFF. CDR3 nucleotides: TGCGCCAGCAGCCAAGATCCTTTATACACTGAAGCTTTCTTT. This chain links TRBV4-3 with TRBJ1-1; D unresolved. Trimming stripped 0 bases from V and 3 bases from J, with 8 bases between. The CDR3 sequence is 14 residues long. Germline V gene data show CDR1 as LGHNA and CDR2 as YSLEER.

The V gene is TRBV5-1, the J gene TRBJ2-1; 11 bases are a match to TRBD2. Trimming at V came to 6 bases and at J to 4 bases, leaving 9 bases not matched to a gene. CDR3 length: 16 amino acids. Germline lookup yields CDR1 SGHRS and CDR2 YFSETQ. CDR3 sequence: CASTTSASGRYNEQFF. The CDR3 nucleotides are TGCGCCAGCACCACCTCCGCTAGCGGGAGGTACAATGAGCAGTTCTTC.

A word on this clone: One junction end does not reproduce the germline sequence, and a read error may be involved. The CDR3 region has the DNA TGTGCCAGCCGCTTAGGCGGGAGGATCAATGAGCAGTTCTTC. Translating gives CASRLGGRINEQFF. The chain has TRBV11-2 and TRBJ2-1; 8 bases agree with TRBD2. Germline V CDR1 and CDR2: SGHAT, FQNNGV. This CDR3 contains 14 residues.

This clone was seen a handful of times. Written as DNA, the CDR3 is TGTGCCAGCAGTGAGGGGGGCGCGGGGGACTATGGCTACACCTTC. Protein product: CASSEGGAGDYGYTF. The chain joins TRBV6-1 to TRBJ1-2; perhaps TRBD1 as D (6 bases). The ends were cut back, 3 bases at V and 3 bases at J, with 14 bases in the middle. The CDR3 contains 15 residues. Germline CDR1 and CDR2: MNHNS and SASEGT.

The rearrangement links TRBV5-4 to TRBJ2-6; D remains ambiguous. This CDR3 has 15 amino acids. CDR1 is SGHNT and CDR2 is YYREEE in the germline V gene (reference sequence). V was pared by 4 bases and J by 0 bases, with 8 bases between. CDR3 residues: CASSLSLSGANVLTF. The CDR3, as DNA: TGTGCCAGCAGCCTCTCCCTCTCTGGGGCCAACGTCCTGACTTTC.

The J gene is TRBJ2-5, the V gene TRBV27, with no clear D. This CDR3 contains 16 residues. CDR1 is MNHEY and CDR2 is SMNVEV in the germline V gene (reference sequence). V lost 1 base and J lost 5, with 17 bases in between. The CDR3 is CASSLYVDDPRETQYF. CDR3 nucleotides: TGTGCCAGCAGTTTATATGTTGATGACCCGAGGGAGACCCAGTACTTC.

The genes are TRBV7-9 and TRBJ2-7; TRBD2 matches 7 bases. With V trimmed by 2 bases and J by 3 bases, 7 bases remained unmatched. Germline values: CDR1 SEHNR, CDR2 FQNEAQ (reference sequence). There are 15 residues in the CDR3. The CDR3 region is CASSLNAGDVYEQYF. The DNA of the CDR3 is TGTGCCAGCAGCTTAAACGCGGGAGACGTCTACGAGCAGTACTTC. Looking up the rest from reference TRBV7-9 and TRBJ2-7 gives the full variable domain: DTGVSQNPRHKITKRGQNVTFRCDPISEHNRLYWYRQTLGQGPEFLTYFQNEAQLEKSRLLSDRFSAERPKGSFSTLEIQRTEQGDSAMYLCASSLNAGDVYEQYFGPGTRLTVT.

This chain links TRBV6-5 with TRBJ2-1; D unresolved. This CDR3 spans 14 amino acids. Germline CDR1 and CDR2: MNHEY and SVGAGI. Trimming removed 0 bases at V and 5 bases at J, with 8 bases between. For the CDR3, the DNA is TGTGCCAGCAGTTACTCTTTGGCAGACAATGAGCAGTTCTTC. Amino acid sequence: CASSYSLADNEQFF.

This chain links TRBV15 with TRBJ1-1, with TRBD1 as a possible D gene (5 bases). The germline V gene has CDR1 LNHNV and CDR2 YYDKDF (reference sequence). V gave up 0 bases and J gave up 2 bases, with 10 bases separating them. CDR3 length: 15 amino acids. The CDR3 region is CATSRDGGYNTEAFF. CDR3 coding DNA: TGTGCCACCAGCAGAGACGGGGGGTACAACACTGAAGCTTTCTTT.

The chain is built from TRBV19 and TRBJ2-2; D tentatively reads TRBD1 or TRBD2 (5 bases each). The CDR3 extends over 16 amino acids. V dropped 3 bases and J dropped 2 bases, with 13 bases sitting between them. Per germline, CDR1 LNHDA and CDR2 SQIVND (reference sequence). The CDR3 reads CASSIRTGLNTGELFF. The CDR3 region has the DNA TGTGCCAGTAGTATTAGGACGGGGCTTAACACCGGGGAGCTGTTTTTT. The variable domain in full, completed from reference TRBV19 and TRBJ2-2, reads DGGITQSPKYLFRKEGQNVTLSCEQNLNHDAMYWYRQDPGQGLRLIYYSQIVNDFQKGDIAEGYSVSREKKESFPLTVTSAQKNPTAFYLCASSIRTGLNTGELFFGEGSRLTVL.

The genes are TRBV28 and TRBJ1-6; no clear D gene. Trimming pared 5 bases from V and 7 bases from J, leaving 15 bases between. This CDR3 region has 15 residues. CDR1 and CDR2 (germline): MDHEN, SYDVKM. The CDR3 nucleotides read TGTGCCAGCAGTCCACCGGGAGCGGGGAATTCACCCCTCCACTTT. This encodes CASSPPGAGNSPLHF.

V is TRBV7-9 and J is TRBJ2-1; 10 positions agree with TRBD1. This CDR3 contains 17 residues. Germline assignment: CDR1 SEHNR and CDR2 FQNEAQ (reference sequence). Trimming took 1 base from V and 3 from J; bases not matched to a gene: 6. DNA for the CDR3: TGTGCCAGCAGCTTAGGGCTAAGGACAGGGGGCTACAATGAGCAGTTCTTC. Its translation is CASSLGLRTGGYNEQFF.

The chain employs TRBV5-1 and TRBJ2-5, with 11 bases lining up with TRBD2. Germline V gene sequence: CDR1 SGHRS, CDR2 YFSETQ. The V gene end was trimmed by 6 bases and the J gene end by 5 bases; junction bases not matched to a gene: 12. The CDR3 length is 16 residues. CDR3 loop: CASTEVAGGPSETQYF. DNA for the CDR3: TGCGCCAGCACCGAAGTAGCGGGAGGGCCCTCGGAGACCCAGTACTTC.

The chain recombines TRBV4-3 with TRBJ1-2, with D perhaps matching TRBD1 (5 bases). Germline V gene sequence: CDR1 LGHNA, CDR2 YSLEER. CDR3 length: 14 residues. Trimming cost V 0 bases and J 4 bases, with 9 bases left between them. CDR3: CASSQDPGSYGYTF. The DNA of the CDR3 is TGCGCCAGCAGCCAAGACCCAGGGAGCTATGGCTACACCTTC.

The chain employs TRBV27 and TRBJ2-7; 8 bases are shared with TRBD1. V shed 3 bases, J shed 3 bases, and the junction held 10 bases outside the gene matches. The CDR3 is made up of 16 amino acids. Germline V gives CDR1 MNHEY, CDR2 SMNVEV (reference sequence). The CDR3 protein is CASSFRRGTGRYEQYF. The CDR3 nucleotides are TGTGCCAGCAGTTTCCGCCGCGGGACAGGCCGCTACGAGCAGTACTTC.

CDR3 in amino acids: CASSLVESNEQFF. In DNA form, the CDR3 reads TGCGCCAGCAGCTTGGTGGAGAGCAATGAGCAGTTCTTC. This chain uses TRBV5-1 with TRBJ2-1; D ambiguous. Trimming stripped 0 bases from V and 6 bases from J, with 7 bases between. CDR3 size: 13 residues. CDR1 and CDR2 (germline): SGHRS, YFSETQ.

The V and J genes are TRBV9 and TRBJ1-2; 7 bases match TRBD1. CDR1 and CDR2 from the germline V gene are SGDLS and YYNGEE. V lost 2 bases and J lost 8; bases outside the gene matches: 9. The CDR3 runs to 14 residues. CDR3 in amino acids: CASSVQTGWGGYTF. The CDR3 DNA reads TGTGCCAGCAGCGTCCAGACAGGGTGGGGCGGCTACACCTTC.

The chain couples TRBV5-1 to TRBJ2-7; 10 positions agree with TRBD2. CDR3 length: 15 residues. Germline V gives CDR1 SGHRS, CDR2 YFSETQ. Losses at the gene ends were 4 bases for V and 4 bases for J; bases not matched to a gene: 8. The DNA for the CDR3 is TGCGCCAGCAGCCCTCCGGGACTAGCGATATACGAGCAGTACTTC. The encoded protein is CASSPPGLAIYEQYF.